This T cell receptor (beta chain) comes out of a study of cytomegalovirus exposure and HLA in healthy donors. Trimming cost V 6 bases and J 2 bases, with 10 bases left between them. The CDR3 is 13 residues long. CDR1 is PRHDT and CDR2 is FYEKMQ in the germline V gene (reference sequence). PCR involved 60 Vbeta and 13 Jbeta primers. Sequencing used immunoSEQ multiplex PCR; TCRdb keeps in-frame clones, though not all of them. The sample holds some 170,000 clones, roughly 79% seen once. This chain uses TRBV13 with TRBJ1-1; the D gene is possibly TRBD1 (6 bases). Sequencing was done on a sample of PBMCs. This TCR came from a young man in good health and CMV-seropositive. CDR3 DNA sequence: TGTGCCAGCAGAAACAGGGTTAACACTGAAGCTTTCTTT. This translates into CASRNRVNTEAFF.